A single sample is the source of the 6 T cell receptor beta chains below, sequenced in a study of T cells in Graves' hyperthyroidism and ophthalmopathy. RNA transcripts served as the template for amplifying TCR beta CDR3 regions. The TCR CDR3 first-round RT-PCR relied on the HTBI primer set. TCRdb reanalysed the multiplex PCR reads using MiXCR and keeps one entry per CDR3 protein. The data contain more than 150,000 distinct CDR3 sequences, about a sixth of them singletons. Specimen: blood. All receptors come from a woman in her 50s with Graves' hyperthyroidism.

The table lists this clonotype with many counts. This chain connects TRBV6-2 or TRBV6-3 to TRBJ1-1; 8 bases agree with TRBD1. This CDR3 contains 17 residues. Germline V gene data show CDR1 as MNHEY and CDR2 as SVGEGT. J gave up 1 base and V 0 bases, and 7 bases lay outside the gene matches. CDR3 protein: CASSYSRTGTGNTEAFF. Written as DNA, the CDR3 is TGTGCCAGCAGTTACTCGAGGACCGGGACAGGGAACACTGAAGCTTTCTTT.

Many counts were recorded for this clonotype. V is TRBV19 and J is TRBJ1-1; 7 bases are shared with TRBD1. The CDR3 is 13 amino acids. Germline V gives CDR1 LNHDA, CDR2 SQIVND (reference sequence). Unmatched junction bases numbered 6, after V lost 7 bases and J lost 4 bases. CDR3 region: CASTVTGFTEAFF. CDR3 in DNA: TGTGCCAGTACCGTGACAGGGTTCACTGAAGCTTTCTTT.

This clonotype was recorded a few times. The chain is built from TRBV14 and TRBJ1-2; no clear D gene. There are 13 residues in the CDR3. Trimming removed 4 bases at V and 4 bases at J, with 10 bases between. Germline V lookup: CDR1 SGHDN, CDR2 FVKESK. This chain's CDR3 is CASSLGLTYGYTF. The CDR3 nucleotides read TGTGCCAGCAGCCTAGGACTGACCTATGGCTACACCTTC.

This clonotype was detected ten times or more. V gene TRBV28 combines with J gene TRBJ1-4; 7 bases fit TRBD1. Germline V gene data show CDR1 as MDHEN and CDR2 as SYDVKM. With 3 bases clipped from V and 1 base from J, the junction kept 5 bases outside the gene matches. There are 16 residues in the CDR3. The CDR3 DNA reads TGTGCCAGCAGTTTCCAGGGGGTTGGAACTAATGAAAAACTGTTTTTT. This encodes CASSFQGVGTNEKLFF.

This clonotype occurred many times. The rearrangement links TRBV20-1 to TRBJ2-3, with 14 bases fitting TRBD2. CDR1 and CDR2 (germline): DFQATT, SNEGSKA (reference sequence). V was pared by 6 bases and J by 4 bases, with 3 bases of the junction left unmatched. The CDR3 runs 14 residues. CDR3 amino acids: CSAKGLAGADTQYF. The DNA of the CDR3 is TGCAGTGCAAAGGGACTAGCGGGGGCAGATACGCAGTATTTT.

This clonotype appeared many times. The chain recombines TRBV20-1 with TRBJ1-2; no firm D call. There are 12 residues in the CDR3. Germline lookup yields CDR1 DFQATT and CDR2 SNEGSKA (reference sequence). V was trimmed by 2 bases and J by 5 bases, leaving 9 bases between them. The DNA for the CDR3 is TGCAGTGCTAGACCACATGCTTATGGCTACACCTTC. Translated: CSARPHAYGYTF.